The entry that follows covers one T cell receptor beta chain sequence. Source study methods: Cell counts per sample came from amplifying reference gene primers. Sequenced by immunoSEQ multiplex PCR; TCRdb stores in-frame clones only, minus some. From that table come the V and J calls and clone size; the DNA was used to work out D and trimming. This table holds tens of thousands of clones, 83% found once. This sample was included in a study of blood T cell repertoires in COVID-19. Study context: There were acute and convalescent COVID-19 samples, and they came from the United States, Italy and Spain. PBMCs, B-cell-depleted T cells, or T cells were the source of the cDNA or gDNA that made up the material.

The CDR3 runs to 13 residues. Germline V gives CDR1 LNHDA, CDR2 SQIVND (reference sequence). J was trimmed by 7 bases and V by 6 bases; bases with no gene match: 4. The sequenced material came from peripheral blood. The V gene is TRBV19, the J gene TRBJ1-2; 11 bases match TRBD1. The receptor's source is a human donor in a cohort sampled during active COVID-19. This CDR3 reads CASRDRGRGGYTF. Written as DNA, the CDR3 is TGTGCCAGTAGGGACAGGGGGCGCGGTGGCTACACCTTC.